Listed here are 20 T cell receptor beta chains from one sample, sequenced in a study of blood T cell repertoires in COVID-19. Only in-frame clones appear in the TCRdb table, and some are missing; sequencing was by immunoSEQ multiplex PCR. The sample includes about 110,000 clones, about 89% of them seen just once. Sequencing was done on a sample of peripheral blood. The receptors derive from a middle-aged man with active or convalescent COVID-19.

The chain uses TRBV19 and TRBJ1-2; D is uncertain. The CDR3 has 14 amino acids. Deletions cut 7 bases from V and 0 bases from J, with 12 bases between. Looked up from germline, CDR1 is LNHDA and CDR2 is SQIVND (reference sequence). The CDR3 sequence: CASTPATANYGYTF. The CDR3, as DNA: TGTGCCAGTACCCCAGCGACGGCTAACTATGGCTACACCTTC.

The chain combines TRBV30 with TRBJ1-1, with D possibly being TRBD1 (5 bases). The germline V gene encodes CDR1 GTSNPN and CDR2 SVGIG (reference sequence). Trimming cost V 3 bases and J 6 bases, with 11 bases left between them. The CDR3 extends over 12 amino acids. The CDR3 loop is CAWRWGQPEAFF. The DNA of the CDR3 is TGTGCCTGGAGGTGGGGCCAACCTGAAGCTTTCTTT.

CDR3 amino acids: CASSQAVASYNEQFF. CDR3 bases: TGTGCCAGCAGCCAAGCGGTAGCCTCCTACAATGAGCAGTTCTTC. The chain recombines TRBV4-2 with TRBJ2-1, with unresolved D. The CDR3 sequence is 15 residues long. CDR1 is LGHNA and CDR2 is YNFKEQ in the germline V gene. V was pared by 1 base and J by 0 bases, with 7 bases between.

The J gene is TRBJ1-1, the V gene TRBV7-3; TRBD1 aligns across 7 bases. Per germline, CDR1 SGHTA and CDR2 FQGTGA. J was trimmed by 0 bases and V by 3 bases; bases with no gene match: 13. The CDR3 is 18 residues long. The CDR3 DNA is TGTGCCAGCAGCTTTAGACAGGGCTCCTATCCCATGAACACTGAAGCTTTCTTT. It is translated as CASSFRQGSYPMNTEAFF.

The chain has TRBV7-3 and TRBJ2-1, with 8 bases aligning to TRBD2. Germline CDR1 is SGHTA and CDR2 is FQGTGA. V shed 5 bases, J shed 7 bases, and the junction held 7 bases outside the gene matches. This CDR3 is built from 14 residues. This chain's CDR3 is CASSQSGSFNEQFF. In nucleotides, the CDR3 is TGTGCCAGCAGCCAAAGCGGGAGTTTTAATGAGCAGTTCTTC. Full variable domain (rest looked up from reference TRBV7-3 and TRBJ2-1): GAGVSQTPSNKVTEKGKYVELRCDPISGHTALYWYRQSLGQGPEFLIYFQGTGAADDSGLPNDRFFAVRPEGSVSTLKIQRTERGDSAVYLCASSQSGSFNEQFFGPGTRLTVL.

This CDR3 is CASSITSGSTDTQYF. In DNA, the CDR3 is TGTGCCAGTAGTATTACTAGCGGCTCCACAGATACGCAGTATTTT. The gene calls are TRBV19 and TRBJ2-3; 8 nucleotides agree with TRBD2. Unmatched junction bases numbered 4, after V lost 3 bases and J lost 2 bases. Germline loops: CDR1 LNHDA, CDR2 SQIVND (reference sequence). CDR3 length: 15 amino acids.

CDR3 in DNA: TGTGCCTGGAGACAGGGAACGGCGGAGACCCAGTACTTC. It specifies CAWRQGTAETQYF. The chain links TRBV30 to TRBJ2-5; the D gene is possibly TRBD1 (6 bases). Trimming shortened V by 3 bases and J by 5 bases, and 13 bases separated the two germline ends. Germline-derived CDR1 and CDR2 are GTSNPN and SVGIG (reference sequence). This CDR3 comprises 13 residues.

This rearrangement joins TRBV18 to TRBJ1-2; 9 nucleotides line up with TRBD1. The V segment lost 4 bases and the J segment 1 base; nucleotides outside the gene matches: 19. CDR3 length: 20 amino acids. CDR1 KGHSH and CDR2 LQKENI come from the germline V gene. The CDR3 sequence is CASSRSSGTGPGENNYGYTF. CDR3 DNA: TGTGCCAGCTCACGCTCTTCCGGGACAGGGCCCGGCGAAAATAACTATGGCTACACCTTC. Supplemented by reference TRBV18 and TRBJ1-2, the full variable domain reads NAGVMQNPRHLVRRRGQEARLRCSPMKGHSHVYWYRQLPEEGLKFMVYLQKENIIDESGMPKERFSAEFPKEGPSILRIQQVVRGDSAAYFCASSRSSGTGPGENNYGYTFGSGTRLTVV.

The chain is built from TRBV30 and TRBJ2-1, with 10 bases aligning to TRBD1. The length of the CDR3 is 14 residues. Germline assignment: CDR1 GTSNPN and CDR2 SVGIG (reference sequence). The V segment lost 2 bases and the J segment 7 bases; nucleotides outside the gene matches: 5. The CDR3 loop reads CAWSTGTGVNEQFF. CDR3 coding DNA: TGTGCCTGGAGTACCGGGACAGGGGTTAATGAGCAGTTCTTC.

V usage is TRBV2 and J usage is TRBJ1-1, with unresolved D. CDR3 length: 13 residues. Germline V CDR1 and CDR2: SNHLY, FYNNEI. Between the trimmed V and J ends, which lost 4 bases and 4 bases, there was a span of 10 bases. The CDR3 loop reads CASSVNFRTEAFF. CDR3 DNA sequence: TGTGCCAGCAGTGTCAACTTCCGCACTGAAGCTTTCTTT.

The rearrangement uses TRBV6-5 and TRBJ2-3, with a weak D call TRBD2 (5 bases). Germline CDR1 and CDR2: MNHEY and SVGAGI. V lost 10 bases and J 2 bases, leaving 19 bases between the germline ends. The CDR3 runs to 15 residues. CDR3 sequence: CATRKRTPNTDTQYF. The CDR3 DNA reads TGTGCCACCAGGAAGCGGACCCCTAACACAGATACGCAGTATTTT.

This clone was recorded only once. This sequence joins TRBV15 and TRBJ1-4, with D perhaps TRBD1 (6 bases). Germline V CDR1 and CDR2: LNHNV, YYDKDF (reference sequence). V lost 2 bases and J 8 bases, leaving 15 bases between the germline ends. There are 15 residues in the CDR3. CDR3 in amino acids: CATSRLGQKGEKLFF. The CDR3 coding sequence is TGTGCCACCAGCAGACTTGGACAGAAGGGAGAAAAACTGTTTTTT.

The J gene is TRBJ1-5, the V gene TRBV4-1; D ambiguous. Per the germline V gene, CDR1 is MGHRA and CDR2 is YSYEKL. Deletions cut 6 bases from V and 9 bases from J, with 18 bases between. This CDR3 comprises 14 residues. This chain's CDR3 is CASRTPGPGSPQHF. The DNA for the CDR3 is TGCGCCAGCAGAACTCCCGGCCCGGGGTCGCCCCAGCATTTT.

The V gene is TRBV11-3, the J gene TRBJ2-3; weak D call: TRBD2 (6 bases). The CDR3 consists of 18 residues. V was shortened by 1 base and J by 2 bases, with 19 bases between the two germline ends. CDR1 SGHNT and CDR2 YENEEA come from the germline V gene. The CDR3 DNA reads TGTGCCAGCAGCTTAGGACGTTATGGGGAGGCTACCACAGATACGCAGTATTTT. Translation gives CASSLGRYGEATTDTQYF.

The J gene is TRBJ2-1, the V gene TRBV5-1, with a tentative D call TRBD1 (7 bases). The ends were cut back, 2 bases at V and 0 bases at J, with 12 bases in the middle. The CDR3 has 16 amino acids. Germline-derived CDR1 and CDR2 are SGHRS and YFSETQ. CDR3: CASSFSQGGSYNEQFF. The CDR3 coding sequence is TGCGCCAGCAGCTTTAGCCAGGGGGGCTCCTACAATGAGCAGTTCTTC.

This chain joins TRBV2 and TRBJ2-1; D gene uncertain. Trimming stripped 7 bases from V and 10 bases from J, with 14 bases between. Germline values: CDR1 SNHLY, CDR2 FYNNEI. This CDR3 is built from 12 residues. CDR3 DNA sequence: TGTGCCAGCATTCCCCTCTCCGGGGAGCAGTTCTTC. This sequence encodes CASIPLSGEQFF.

V gene TRBV7-8 combines with J gene TRBJ1-5; D not resolved. In germline, CDR1 is SGHVS, CDR2 FQNEAQ. This CDR3 region has 16 residues. The ends were cut back, 2 bases at V and 2 bases at J, with 13 bases in the middle. The CDR3 sequence: CASSLNWAVGNQPQHF. The CDR3 DNA follows: TGTGCCAGCAGCTTAAATTGGGCTGTGGGCAATCAGCCCCAGCATTTT.

The rearrangement joins TRBV4-3 to TRBJ2-5; D is uncertain. CDR1 and CDR2 (germline): LGHNA, YSLEER. This CDR3 spans 13 amino acids. Trimming pared 0 bases from V and 4 bases from J, leaving 6 bases between. DNA of the CDR3: TGCGCCAGCAGCCAAGATCCCCGAGAGACCCAGTACTTC. This codes for CASSQDPRETQYF.

This chain joins TRBV7-8 and TRBJ2-7; 10 bases are a match to TRBD1. Per germline, CDR1 SGHVS and CDR2 FQNEAQ. V gave up 6 bases and J gave up 2 bases; unmatched junction bases: 4. The CDR3 sequence is 14 residues long. The CDR3 DNA sequence: TGTGCCAGCAGGGAGACAGGGGGCCCCTACGAGCAGTACTTC. It encodes CASRETGGPYEQYF.

This clone was counted once. This rearrangement joins TRBV18 to TRBJ2-2, with 9 bases aligning to TRBD2. CDR1 KGHSH and CDR2 LQKENI come from the germline V gene. CDR3 length: 16 amino acids. V dropped 3 bases and J dropped 5; count of bases not matched to a gene: 7. CDR3 sequence: CASSPDLAGLTGELFF. The CDR3 DNA reads as TGTGCCAGCTCACCTGATCTAGCGGGATTGACCGGGGAGCTGTTTTTT.